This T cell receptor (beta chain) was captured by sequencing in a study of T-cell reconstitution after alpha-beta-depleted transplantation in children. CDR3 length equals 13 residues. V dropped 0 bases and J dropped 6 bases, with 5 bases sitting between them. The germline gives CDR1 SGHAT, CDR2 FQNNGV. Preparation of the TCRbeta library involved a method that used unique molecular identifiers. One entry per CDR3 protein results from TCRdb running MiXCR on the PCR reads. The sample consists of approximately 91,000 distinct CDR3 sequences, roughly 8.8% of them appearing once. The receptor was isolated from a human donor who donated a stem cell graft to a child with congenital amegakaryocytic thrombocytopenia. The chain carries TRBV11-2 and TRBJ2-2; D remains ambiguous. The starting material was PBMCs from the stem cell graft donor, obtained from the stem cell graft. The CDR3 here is CASSLENSGELFF. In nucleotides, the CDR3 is TGTGCCAGCAGCTTAGAGAATTCCGGGGAGCTGTTTTTT. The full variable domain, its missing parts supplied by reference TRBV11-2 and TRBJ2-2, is EAGVAQSPRYKIIEKRQSVAFWCNPISGHATLYWYQQILGQGPKLLIQFQNNGVVDDSQLPKDRFSAERLKGVDSTLKIQPAKLEDSAVYLCASSLENSGELFFGEGSRLTVL.